The clone carrying this T cell receptor (beta chain) appeared a single time. The data belong to a study of T-cell reconstitution after alpha-beta-depleted transplantation in children. The authors prepared the TCRbeta library with unique molecular identifiers. TCRdb re-analysed the PCR reads in MiXCR, keeping a single row per CDR3 protein. The sample records nearly 400,000 distinct CDR3 sequences, 20% being singletons. V gave up 0 bases and J gave up 0 bases, with 9 bases separating them. The CDR3 has 16 residues. The germline V gene has CDR1 SGHTA and CDR2 FQGNSA. Specimen: PBMCs from the stem cell graft donor, collected from the stem cell graft. The rearrangement uses TRBV7-2 and TRBJ2-1; D ambiguous. The receptor comes from a human donor who donated a stem cell graft to a child with acute myeloid leukemia. CDR3: CASSLAGTRSYNEQFF. DNA of the CDR3: TGTGCCAGCAGCTTAGCCGGCACCCGCTCCTACAATGAGCAGTTCTTC.